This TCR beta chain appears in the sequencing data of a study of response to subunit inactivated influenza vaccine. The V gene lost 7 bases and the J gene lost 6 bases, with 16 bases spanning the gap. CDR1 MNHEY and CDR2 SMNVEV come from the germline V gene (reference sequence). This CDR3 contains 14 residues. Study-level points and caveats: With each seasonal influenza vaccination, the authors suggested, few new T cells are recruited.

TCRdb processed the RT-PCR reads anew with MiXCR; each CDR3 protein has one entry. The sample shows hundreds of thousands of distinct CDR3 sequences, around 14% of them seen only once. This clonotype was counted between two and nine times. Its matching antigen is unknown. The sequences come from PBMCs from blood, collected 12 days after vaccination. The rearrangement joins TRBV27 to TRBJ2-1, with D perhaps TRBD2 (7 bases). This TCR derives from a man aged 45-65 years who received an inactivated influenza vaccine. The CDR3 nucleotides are TGTGCCAGCACGTGGGCAGGGGAGGGCAATGAGCAGTTCTTC. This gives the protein CASTWAGEGNEQFF.